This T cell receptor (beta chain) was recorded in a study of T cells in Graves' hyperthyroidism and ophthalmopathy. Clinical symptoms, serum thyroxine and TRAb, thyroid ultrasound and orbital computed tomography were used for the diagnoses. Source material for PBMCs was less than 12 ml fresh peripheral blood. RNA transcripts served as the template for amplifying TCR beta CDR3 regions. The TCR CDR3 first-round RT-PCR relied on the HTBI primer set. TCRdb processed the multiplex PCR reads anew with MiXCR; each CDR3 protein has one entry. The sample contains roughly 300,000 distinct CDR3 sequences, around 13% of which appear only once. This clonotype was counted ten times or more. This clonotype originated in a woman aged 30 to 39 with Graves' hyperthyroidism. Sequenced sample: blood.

In DNA, the CDR3 is TGCAGTGCTCCTTCCGCAGGGGTATCCTACGAGCAGTACTTC. This gives the protein CSAPSAGVSYEQYF. V gene TRBV20-1 combines with J gene TRBJ2-7; the D gene is possibly TRBD1 (6 bases). Trimming shortened V by 5 bases and J by 1 base, and 15 bases separated the two germline ends. The CDR3 has 14 residues. Germline values: CDR1 DFQATT, CDR2 SNEGSKA (reference sequence).